This TCR beta chain was recorded in a study of beta chain features in type 1 diabetes. Study background: Patients did not differ from healthy donors in age, gender or cell yield.

Investigators reverse transcribed all isolated RNA, so they sequenced expressed TCRB transcripts. Average reads for naive, central memory and regulatory T cell samples were several million. Generated by immunoSEQ multiplex PCR, the TCRdb table keeps only in-frame clones and is missing some. The sample gives some 360,000 clones, roughly a fifth of which show up once; around 0.045% is in the top ten. Turning to this clone: Its antigen is not known.

General study results and limits: Moderate but significant shortening of TCRB CDR3s was recorded in all four CD4+ subsets from Type 1 diabetes patients.

The sequence was obtained from a woman aged 18-29 years in good health. The source material was naive CD4+ T cells from blood.

The CDR3, as DNA: TGTGCCAGCAGTGAATATAAGGCGCGCGGGACACCCCTCCACTTT. Protein sequence: CASSEYKARGTPLHF. The chain is built from TRBV25-1 and TRBJ1-6; no definite D call. Germline V gives CDR1 MGHDK, CDR2 SYGVNS. The CDR3 length is 15 residues. V was shortened by 0 bases and J by 11 bases, with 14 bases between the two germline ends.